This T cell receptor (beta chain) was identified during a study of technical replicates of blood from several donors. Clones were read by immunoSEQ multiplex PCR, and TCRdb kept only the in-frame ones, dropping some. The sample lists some 81,000 clones, 90% to 95% seen once, with approximately 0.25% in the top ten. Germline loops: CDR1 MNHEY, CDR2 SMNVEV (reference sequence). This CDR3 has 13 amino acids. Trimming took off 7 bases at V and 6 bases at J, with 13 bases between the two ends. This chain uses TRBV27 with TRBJ1-5, with no clear D. This TCR derives from a human donor in good health. Source material: T cells isolated from PBMCs. Here the CDR3 reads CASKLGLSQPQHF. The CDR3 coding sequence is TGTGCCAGCAAATTGGGCCTCAGTCAGCCCCAGCATTTT.